These 12 T cell receptor beta chains were all obtained from the same sample, sequenced in a study of cytomegalovirus exposure and HLA in healthy donors. Amplification used 60 Vbeta primers and 13 Jbeta primers. The repertoire was sequenced with immunoSEQ multiplex PCR; TCRdb's copy has only in-frame clones and lacks some. The sample shows about 140,000 clones, approximately 84% of them seen only once. The sequenced sample consisted of PBMCs. These receptors originate from a woman in her sixties or seventies in good health and CMV-seropositive.

J is TRBJ2-5 and V is TRBV27, with 14 bases aligning to TRBD2. This CDR3 has 17 residues. V lost 2 bases to trimming and J lost 5 bases; unmatched junction nucleotides: 7. Per the germline V gene, CDR1 is MNHEY and CDR2 is SMNVEV (reference sequence). The CDR3 DNA follows: TGTGCCAGCAGTTTAAGGTTGGGACTAGCGGGAGAGGAGACCCAGTACTTC. Protein: CASSLRLGLAGEETQYF.

The chain recombines TRBV6-6 with TRBJ2-7, with D maybe TRBD2 (6 bases). Trimming removed 7 bases from V and 7 bases from J, with 14 bases in between. CDR3 size: 12 residues. Looked up from germline, CDR1 is MNHNY and CDR2 is SVGAGI (reference sequence). This CDR3 reads CASTGELGEQYF. Written as DNA, the CDR3 is TGTGCCAGCACGGGGGAGCTGGGGGAGCAGTACTTC.

The chain is built from TRBV4-3 and TRBJ2-3; TRBD2 is a possible D gene (5 bases). The CDR3 runs to 14 residues. Per germline, CDR1 LGHNA and CDR2 YSLEER. Deletions cut 3 bases from V and 4 bases from J, with 11 bases between. CDR3: CASSQGPGADTQYF. The CDR3 DNA reads TGCGCCAGCAGCCAGGGCCCCGGGGCAGATACGCAGTATTTT.

J is TRBJ2-3 and V is TRBV28, with D possibly matching TRBD2 (5 bases). Germline V gives CDR1 MDHEN, CDR2 SYDVKM. The CDR3 is made up of 16 amino acids. V shed 6 bases and J shed 4 bases, with 20 bases lying between them. The CDR3 bases are TGTGCCAGCAGCAAGGCCGGGCTAGCAGATCCAGATACGCAGTATTTT. This gives the protein CASSKAGLADPDTQYF.

In its sample, this clone was seen a few times. The chain employs TRBV7-9 and TRBJ2-1, with D possibly being TRBD2 (6 bases). Trimming removed 2 bases at V and 4 bases at J, with 12 bases between. The germline CDR1 and CDR2 sequences are SEHNR and FQNEAQ (reference sequence). The CDR3 sequence is 15 residues long. The CDR3 DNA sequence: TGTGCCAGCAGCTTAAGGCCACTAGCTTACAATGAGCAGTTCTTC. This encodes CASSLRPLAYNEQFF.

This clone was observed a few times. The chain carries TRBV7-9 and TRBJ1-1; D is unresolved. This CDR3 spans 15 amino acids. V was trimmed by 3 bases and J by 2 bases, leaving 13 bases between them. Germline values: CDR1 SEHNR, CDR2 FQNEAQ (reference sequence). CDR3: CASSFSATANTEAFF. The CDR3 nucleotides are TGTGCCAGCAGCTTTTCCGCTACAGCAAACACTGAAGCTTTCTTT.

This clone was picked up a small number of times. The rearrangement joins TRBV7-2 to TRBJ2-7; D gene uncertain. Germline V gives CDR1 SGHTA, CDR2 FQGNSA. V lost 1 base and J 6 bases, leaving 13 bases between the germline ends. This CDR3 region has 14 residues. CDR3 residues: CASSLVVGAREQYF. The DNA of the CDR3 is TGTGCCAGCAGCTTAGTAGTGGGCGCTCGCGAGCAGTACTTC.

The V call is TRBV5-4, the J call TRBJ2-3; no clear D gene. Trimming took off 7 bases at V and 4 bases at J, with 13 bases between the two ends. Germline assignment: CDR1 SGHNT and CDR2 YYREEE (reference sequence). This CDR3 region has 13 residues. The chain's CDR3 is CASALWAADTQYF. The CDR3 DNA follows: TGTGCCAGCGCCTTGTGGGCCGCAGATACGCAGTATTTT.

Points on this clone: Different DNA sequences within this sample yield the same CDR3. CDR3 residues: CATSRDRSSYEQYF. The DNA of the CDR3 is TGTGCCACCAGCAGAGACCGGAGCTCCTACGAGCAGTACTTC. This rearrangement joins TRBV15 to TRBJ2-7; D not certain. Germline V gives CDR1 LNHNV, CDR2 YYDKDF (reference sequence). V lost 0 bases and J lost 0, with 6 bases in between. This CDR3 has 14 amino acids.

This clone came up once. The gene calls are TRBV4-1 and TRBJ2-1; 9 bases map to TRBD2. The CDR3 is 19 amino acids. Germline-derived CDR1 and CDR2 are MGHRA and YSYEKL. The ends lost 0 bases at V and 3 bases at J; junction bases unmatched: 12. The CDR3 sequence is CASSQDRTSATWVYNEQFF. The CDR3 coding sequence is TGCGCCAGCAGCCAAGACAGGACTAGCGCTACGTGGGTCTACAATGAGCAGTTCTTC.

For the CDR3, the DNA is TGTGCCAGTAGTATTTACGCGCGTGCCGGGACAGGACCATCAACACTTAATCAGCCCCAGCATTTT. This encodes CASSIYARAGTGPSTLNQPQHF. This chain uses TRBV19 with TRBJ1-5, with 8 bases aligning to TRBD1. Germline-derived CDR1 and CDR2 are LNHDA and SQIVND (reference sequence). The CDR3 loop spans 22 amino acids. V shed 3 bases and J 4 bases; nucleotides not matched to a gene: 26.

The chain uses TRBV9 and TRBJ2-5; 11 nucleotides match TRBD2. Near its end, the DNA agrees better with TRBJ2-7, so the J call may be wrong. CDR1 SGDLS and CDR2 YYNGEE come from the germline V gene. There are 16 residues in the CDR3. The CDR3 sequence: CASSVAGLAGGFEQYF. The CDR3 coding sequence is TGTGCCAGCAGCGTAGCAGGGCTAGCGGGGGGCTTCGAGCAGTACTTC.